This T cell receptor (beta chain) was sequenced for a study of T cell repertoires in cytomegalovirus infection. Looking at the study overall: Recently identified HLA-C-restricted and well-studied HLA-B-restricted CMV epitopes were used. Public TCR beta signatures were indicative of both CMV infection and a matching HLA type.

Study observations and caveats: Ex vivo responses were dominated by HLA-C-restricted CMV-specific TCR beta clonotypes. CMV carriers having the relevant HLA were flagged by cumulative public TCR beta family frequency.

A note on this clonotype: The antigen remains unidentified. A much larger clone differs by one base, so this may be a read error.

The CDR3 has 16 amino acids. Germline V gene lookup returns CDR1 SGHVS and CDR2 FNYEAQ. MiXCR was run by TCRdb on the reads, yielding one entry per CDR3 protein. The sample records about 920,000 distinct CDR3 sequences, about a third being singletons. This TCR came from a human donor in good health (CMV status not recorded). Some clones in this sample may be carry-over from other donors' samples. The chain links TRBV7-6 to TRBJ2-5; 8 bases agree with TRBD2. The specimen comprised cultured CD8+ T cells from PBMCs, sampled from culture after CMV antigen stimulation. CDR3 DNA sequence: TGTGTCAGCAGCTTATCCCCTCGGGGGGGCCAAGAGACCCAGTACTTC. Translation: CVSSLSPRGGQETQYF.